This T cell receptor beta chain was identified during a study of T-cell reconstitution after alpha-beta-depleted transplantation in children. A note on this clonotype: Its specificity is not known.

Findings of the study overall: In some patients, recipient T cells and intrathymic progenitors surviving conditioning explained high day-60 diversity. Roughly two months post-transplant, alpha-beta T cells reportedly originated from several hundred graft clones that had expanded. One year after transplant, T-cell counts and diversity came mostly from newly produced T cells.

The V and J ends lost 0 bases and 2 bases respectively, with 12 bases between them. Germline V lookup: CDR1 LGHNA, CDR2 YNFKEQ. This CDR3 comprises 16 residues. The TCRbeta library was prepared with unique molecular identifiers. One entry per CDR3 protein, called by TCRdb with MiXCR from the PCR reads. The sample records 450,000 to 550,000 distinct CDR3 sequences, around 10% being singletons. This clonotype was obtained from a female patient aged 2-15 years who had a stem cell transplant for aplastic anemia, so the T cells may come from the graft donor. The chain couples TRBV4-2 to TRBJ2-3, with D tentatively TRBD2 (6 bases). This material consisted of PBMCs, mostly from graft donor cells, taken 180 days after TCRalphabeta/CD19-depleted stem cell transplant. CDR3 nucleotide sequence: TGTGCCAGCAGCCAAGATTCTGCGGGAACCACAGATACGCAGTATTTT. It specifies CASSQDSAGTTDTQYF.